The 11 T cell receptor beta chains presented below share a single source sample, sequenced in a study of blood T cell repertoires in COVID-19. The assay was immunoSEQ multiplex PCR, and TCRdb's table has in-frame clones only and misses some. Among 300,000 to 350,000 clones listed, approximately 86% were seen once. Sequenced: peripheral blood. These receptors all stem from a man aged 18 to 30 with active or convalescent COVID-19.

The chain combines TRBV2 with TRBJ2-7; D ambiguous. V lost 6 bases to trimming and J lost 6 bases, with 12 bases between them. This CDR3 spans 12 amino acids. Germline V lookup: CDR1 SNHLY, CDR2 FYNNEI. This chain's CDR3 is CASRKLLSEQYF. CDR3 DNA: TGTGCCAGCAGGAAACTACTTTCCGAGCAGTACTTC.

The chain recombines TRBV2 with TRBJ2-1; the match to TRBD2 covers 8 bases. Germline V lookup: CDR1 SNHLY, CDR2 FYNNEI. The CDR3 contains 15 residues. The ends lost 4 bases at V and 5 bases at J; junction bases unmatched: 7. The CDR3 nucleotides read TGTGCCAGCAGTGTACTAGCGGTGGGGAACAATGAGCAGTTCTTC. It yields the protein CASSVLAVGNNEQFF.

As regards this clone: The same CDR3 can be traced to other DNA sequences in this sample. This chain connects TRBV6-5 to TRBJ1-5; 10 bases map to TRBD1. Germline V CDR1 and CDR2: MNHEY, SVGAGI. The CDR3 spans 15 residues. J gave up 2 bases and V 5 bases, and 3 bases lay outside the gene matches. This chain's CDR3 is CASSRQGAGNQPQHF. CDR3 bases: TGTGCCAGCAGTCGACAGGGGGCGGGCAATCAGCCCCAGCATTTT.

CDR3 region: CASSLQRLETQYF. The CDR3 DNA is TGTGCCAGCAGCTTACAGCGGCTAGAGACCCAGTACTTC. The V call is TRBV11-2, the J call TRBJ2-5; a possible D gene is TRBD2 (5 bases). The length of the CDR3 is 13 residues. Trimming removed 2 bases at V and 4 bases at J, with 8 bases between. CDR1 is SGHAT, CDR2 FQNNGV, per germline.

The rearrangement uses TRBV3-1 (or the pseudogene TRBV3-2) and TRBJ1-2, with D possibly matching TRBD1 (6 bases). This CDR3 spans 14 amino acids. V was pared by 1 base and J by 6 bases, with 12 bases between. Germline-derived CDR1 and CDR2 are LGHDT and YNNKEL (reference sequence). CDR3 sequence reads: CASSQGSYRDGYTF. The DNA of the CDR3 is TGTGCCAGCAGCCAAGGATCCTACAGGGATGGCTACACCTTC.

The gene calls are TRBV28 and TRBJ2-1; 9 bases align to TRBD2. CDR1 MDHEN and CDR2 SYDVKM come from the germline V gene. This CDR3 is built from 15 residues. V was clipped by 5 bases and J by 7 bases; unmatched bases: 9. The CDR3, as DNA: TGTGCCAGCAGTCCTCTAGCGGGAAGGAGAAATGAGCAGTTCTTC. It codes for CASSPLAGRRNEQFF.

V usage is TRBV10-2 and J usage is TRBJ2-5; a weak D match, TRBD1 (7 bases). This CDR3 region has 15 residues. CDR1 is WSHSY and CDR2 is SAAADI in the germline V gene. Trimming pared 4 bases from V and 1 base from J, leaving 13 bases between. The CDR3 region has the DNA TGCGCCAGCAGTGCTATCAGGGGGGCCCAAGAGACCCAGTACTTC. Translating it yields CASSAIRGAQETQYF.

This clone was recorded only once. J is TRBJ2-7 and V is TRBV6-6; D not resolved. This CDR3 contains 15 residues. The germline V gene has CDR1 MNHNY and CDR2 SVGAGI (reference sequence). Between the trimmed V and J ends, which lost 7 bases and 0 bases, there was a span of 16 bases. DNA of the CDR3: TGTGCCAGCACCTTTACCACAATTAACTCCTACGAGCAGTACTTC. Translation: CASTFTTINSYEQYF.

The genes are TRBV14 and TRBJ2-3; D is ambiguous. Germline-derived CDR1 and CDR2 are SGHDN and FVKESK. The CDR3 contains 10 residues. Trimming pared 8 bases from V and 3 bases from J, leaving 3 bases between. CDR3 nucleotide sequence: TGTGCCAGCCAAACAGATACGCAGTATTTT. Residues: CASQTDTQYF.

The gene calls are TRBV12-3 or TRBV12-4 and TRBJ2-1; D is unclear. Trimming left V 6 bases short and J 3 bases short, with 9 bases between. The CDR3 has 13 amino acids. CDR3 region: CASRKDNYNEQFF. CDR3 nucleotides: TGTGCCAGCAGGAAAGACAACTACAATGAGCAGTTCTTC.

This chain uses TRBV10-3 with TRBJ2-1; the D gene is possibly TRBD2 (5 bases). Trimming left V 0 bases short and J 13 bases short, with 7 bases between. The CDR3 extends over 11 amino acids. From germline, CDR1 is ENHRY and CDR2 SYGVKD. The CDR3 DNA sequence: TGTGCCATCAGTGAGTCGAGGGAACAGTTCTTC. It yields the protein CAISESREQFF.